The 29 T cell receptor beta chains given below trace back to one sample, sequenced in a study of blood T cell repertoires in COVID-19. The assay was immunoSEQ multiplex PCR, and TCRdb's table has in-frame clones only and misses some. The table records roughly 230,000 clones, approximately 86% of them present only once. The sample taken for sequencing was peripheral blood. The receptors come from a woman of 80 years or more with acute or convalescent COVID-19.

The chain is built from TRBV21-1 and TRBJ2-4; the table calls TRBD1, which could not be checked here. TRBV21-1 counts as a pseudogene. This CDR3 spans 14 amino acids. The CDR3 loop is CARSENRAKNIQYF. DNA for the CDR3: TGTGCCAGGTCAGAAAACAGGGCCAAAAACATTCAGTACTTC.

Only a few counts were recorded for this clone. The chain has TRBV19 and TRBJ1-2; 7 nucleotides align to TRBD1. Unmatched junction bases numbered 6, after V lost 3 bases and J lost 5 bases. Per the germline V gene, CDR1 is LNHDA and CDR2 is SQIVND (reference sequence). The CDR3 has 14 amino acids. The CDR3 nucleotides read TGTGCCAGTAGTATTCCAGGGACAGCTTATGGCTACACCTTC. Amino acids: CASSIPGTAYGYTF.

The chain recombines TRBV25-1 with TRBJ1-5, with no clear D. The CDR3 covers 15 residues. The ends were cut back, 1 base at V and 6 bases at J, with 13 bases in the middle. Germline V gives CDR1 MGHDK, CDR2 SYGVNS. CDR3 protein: CASSESGGLGQPQHF. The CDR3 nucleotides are TGTGCCAGCAGTGAATCTGGAGGGCTAGGTCAGCCCCAGCATTTT.

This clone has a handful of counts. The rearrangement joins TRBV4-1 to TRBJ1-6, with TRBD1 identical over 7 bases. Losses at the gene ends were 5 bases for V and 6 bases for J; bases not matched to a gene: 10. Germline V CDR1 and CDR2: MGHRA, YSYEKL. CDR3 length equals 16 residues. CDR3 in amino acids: CASSIRTGPRNSPLHF. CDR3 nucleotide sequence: TGCGCCAGCAGCATACGGACAGGACCCCGTAATTCACCCCTCCACTTT.

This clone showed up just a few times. The DNA for the CDR3 is TGTGCCAGCAGCTGGAGGGGTGGCTACACCTTC. This codes for CASSWRGGYTF. The chain joins TRBV7-3 to TRBJ1-2, with D maybe TRBD1 (5 bases). Deletions cut 4 bases from V and 7 bases from J, with 7 bases between. The CDR3 has 11 amino acids. Germline CDR1 and CDR2: SGHTA and FQGTGA. The full variable domain, rest sourced from reference TRBV7-3 and TRBJ1-2, is GAGVSQTPSNKVTEKGKYVELRCDPISGHTALYWYRQSLGQGPEFLIYFQGTGAADDSGLPNDRFFAVRPEGSVSTLKIQRTERGDSAVYLCASSWRGGYTFGSGTRLTVV.

The CDR3 reads CASSQGGFNYGYTF. The CDR3 DNA follows: TGTGCCAGCAGCCAAGGAGGGTTTAACTATGGCTACACCTTC. The chain carries TRBV3-1 (or the pseudogene TRBV3-2) and TRBJ1-2; no definite D call. From germline, CDR1 is LGHDT and CDR2 YNNKEL (reference sequence). Trimming shortened V by 1 base and J by 1 base, and 7 bases separated the two germline ends. The CDR3 loop spans 14 amino acids.

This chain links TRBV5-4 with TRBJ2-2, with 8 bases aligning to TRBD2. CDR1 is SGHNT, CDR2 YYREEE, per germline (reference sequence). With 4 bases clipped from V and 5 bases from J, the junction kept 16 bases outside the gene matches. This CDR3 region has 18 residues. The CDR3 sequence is CASSLWTGGSLGTGELFF. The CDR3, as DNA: TGTGCCAGCAGCCTATGGACGGGGGGGTCGTTGGGAACCGGGGAGCTGTTTTTT.

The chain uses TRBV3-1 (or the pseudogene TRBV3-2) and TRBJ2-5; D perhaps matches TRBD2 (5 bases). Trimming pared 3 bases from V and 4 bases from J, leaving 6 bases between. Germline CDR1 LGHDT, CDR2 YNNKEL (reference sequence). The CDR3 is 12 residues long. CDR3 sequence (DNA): TGTGCCAGCAGCCAGGGGAGAGAGACCCAGTACTTC. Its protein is CASSQGRETQYF.

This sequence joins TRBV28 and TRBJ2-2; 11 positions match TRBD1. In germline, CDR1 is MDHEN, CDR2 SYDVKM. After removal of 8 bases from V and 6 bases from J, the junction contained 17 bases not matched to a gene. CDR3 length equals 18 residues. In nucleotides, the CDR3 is TGTGCCAGCCAACTCCGGGACAGGGGGATTGTTTGGGCCGGGGAGCTGTTTTTT. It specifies CASQLRDRGIVWAGELFF.

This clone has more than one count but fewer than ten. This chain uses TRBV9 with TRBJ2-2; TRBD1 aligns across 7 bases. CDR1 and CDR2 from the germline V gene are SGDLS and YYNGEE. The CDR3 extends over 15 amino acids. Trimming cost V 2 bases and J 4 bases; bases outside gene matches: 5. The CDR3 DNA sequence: TGTGCCAGCAGCGTCGACAGGGCCGTCACCGGGGAGCTGTTTTTT. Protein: CASSVDRAVTGELFF.

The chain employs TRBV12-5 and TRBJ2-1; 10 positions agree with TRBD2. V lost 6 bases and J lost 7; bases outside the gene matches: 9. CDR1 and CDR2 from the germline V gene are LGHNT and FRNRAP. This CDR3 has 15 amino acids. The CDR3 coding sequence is TGTGCTAGTGGCCTAAGCGGGGGGGGCCTTAATGAGCAGTTCTTC. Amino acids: CASGLSGGGLNEQFF. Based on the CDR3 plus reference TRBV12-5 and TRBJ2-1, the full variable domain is DARVTQTPRHKVTEMGQEVTMRCQPILGHNTVFWYRQTMMQGLELLAYFRNRAPLDDSGMPKDRFSAEMPDATLATLKIQPSEPRDSAVYFCASGLSGGGLNEQFFGPGTRLTVL.

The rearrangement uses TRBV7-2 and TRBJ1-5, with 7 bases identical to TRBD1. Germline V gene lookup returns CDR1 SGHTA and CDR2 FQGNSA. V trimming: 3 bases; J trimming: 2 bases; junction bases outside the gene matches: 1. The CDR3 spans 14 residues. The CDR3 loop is CASSLGQRNQPQHF. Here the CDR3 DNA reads TGTGCCAGCAGCTTGGGACAGCGCAATCAGCCCCAGCATTTT.

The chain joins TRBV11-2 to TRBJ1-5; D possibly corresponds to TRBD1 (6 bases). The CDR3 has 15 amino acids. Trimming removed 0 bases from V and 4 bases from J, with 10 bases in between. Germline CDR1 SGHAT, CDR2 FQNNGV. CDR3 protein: CASSLEGAVNQPQHF. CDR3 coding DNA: TGTGCCAGCAGCTTAGAGGGGGCAGTAAATCAGCCCCAGCATTTT.

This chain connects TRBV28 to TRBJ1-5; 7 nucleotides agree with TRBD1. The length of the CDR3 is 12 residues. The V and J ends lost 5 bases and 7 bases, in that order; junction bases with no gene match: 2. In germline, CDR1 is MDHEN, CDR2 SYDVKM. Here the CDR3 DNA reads TGTGCCAGCAGTCAACAGGGGCAGCCCCAGCATTTT. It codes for CASSQQGQPQHF. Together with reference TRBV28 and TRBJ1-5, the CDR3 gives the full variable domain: DVKVTQSSRYLVKRTGEKVFLECVQDMDHENMFWYRQDPGLGLRLIYFSYDVKMKEKGDIPEGYSVSREKKERFSLILESASTNQTSMYLCASSQQGQPQHFGDGTRLSIL.

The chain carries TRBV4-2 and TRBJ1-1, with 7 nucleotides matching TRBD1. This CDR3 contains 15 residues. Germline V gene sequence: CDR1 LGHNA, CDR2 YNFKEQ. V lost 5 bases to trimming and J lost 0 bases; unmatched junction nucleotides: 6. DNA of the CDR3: TGTGCCAGCAGCTCTCGGACAGGACTGAACACTGAAGCTTTCTTT. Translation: CASSSRTGLNTEAFF.

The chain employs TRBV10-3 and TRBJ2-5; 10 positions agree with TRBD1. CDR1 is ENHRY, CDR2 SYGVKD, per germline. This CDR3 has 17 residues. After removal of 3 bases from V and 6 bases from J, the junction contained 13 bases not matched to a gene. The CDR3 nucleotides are TGTGCCATCAGTGAAACAATATCCCGGGACAGGGGACAGACCCAGTACTTC. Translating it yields CAISETISRDRGQTQYF.

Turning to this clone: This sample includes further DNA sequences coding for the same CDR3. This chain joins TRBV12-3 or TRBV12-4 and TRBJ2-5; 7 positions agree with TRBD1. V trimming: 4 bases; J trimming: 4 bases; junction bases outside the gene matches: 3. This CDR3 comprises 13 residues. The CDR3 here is CASSSRQGETQYF. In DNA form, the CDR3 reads TGTGCCAGCAGTTCCAGACAGGGAGAGACCCAGTACTTC.

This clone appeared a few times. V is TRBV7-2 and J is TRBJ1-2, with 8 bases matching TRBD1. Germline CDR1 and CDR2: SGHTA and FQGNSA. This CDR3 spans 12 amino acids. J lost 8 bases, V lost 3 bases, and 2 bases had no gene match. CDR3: CASSLTGEGYTF. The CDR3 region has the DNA TGTGCCAGCAGCTTGACAGGGGAGGGCTACACCTTC.

Here the CDR3 reads CASSSGGGTYNSPLHF. As DNA, the CDR3 is TGTGCCAGCAGTTCGGGAGGGGGCACCTATAATTCACCCCTCCACTTT. The chain combines TRBV28 with TRBJ1-6, with 7 bases identical to TRBD1. There are 16 residues in the CDR3. Germline loops: CDR1 MDHEN, CDR2 SYDVKM. V lost 4 bases, J lost 2 bases, and 5 bases stayed unmatched.

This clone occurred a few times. The CDR3 sequence: CASTLSPQDYNEQFF. Here the CDR3 DNA reads TGTGCCAGCACCCTAAGCCCTCAGGACTACAATGAGCAGTTCTTC. The chain is built from TRBV7-3 and TRBJ2-1; D not certain. Germline values: CDR1 SGHTA, CDR2 FQGTGA. The CDR3 has 15 residues. V was clipped by 7 bases and J by 3 bases, with 16 bases between them.

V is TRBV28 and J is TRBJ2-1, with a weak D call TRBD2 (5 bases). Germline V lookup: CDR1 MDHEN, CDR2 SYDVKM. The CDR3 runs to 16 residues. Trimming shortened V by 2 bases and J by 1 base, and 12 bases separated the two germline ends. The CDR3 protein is CASSLKMDWSYNEQFF. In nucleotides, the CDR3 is TGTGCCAGCAGTTTAAAGATGGACTGGTCCTACAATGAGCAGTTCTTC. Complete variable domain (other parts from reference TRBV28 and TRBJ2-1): DVKVTQSSRYLVKRTGEKVFLECVQDMDHENMFWYRQDPGLGLRLIYFSYDVKMKEKGDIPEGYSVSREKKERFSLILESASTNQTSMYLCASSLKMDWSYNEQFFGPGTRLTVL.

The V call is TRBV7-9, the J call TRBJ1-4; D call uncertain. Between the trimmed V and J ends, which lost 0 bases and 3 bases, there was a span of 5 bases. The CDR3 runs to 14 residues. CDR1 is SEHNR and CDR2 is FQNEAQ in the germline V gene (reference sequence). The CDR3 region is CASSLAAANEKLFF. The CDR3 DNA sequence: TGTGCCAGCAGCTTAGCGGCAGCTAATGAAAAACTGTTTTTT.

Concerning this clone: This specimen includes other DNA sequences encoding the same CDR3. CDR3 region: CASSSPGQNYGYTF. CDR3 sequence (DNA): TGCGCCAGCAGCTCGCCGGGACAGAACTATGGCTACACCTTC. The chain has TRBV5-1 and TRBJ1-2, with TRBD1 identical over 7 bases. V was pared by 3 bases and J by 2 bases, with 4 bases of the junction left unmatched. This CDR3 spans 14 amino acids. Germline CDR1 reads SGHRS; CDR2 reads YFSETQ.

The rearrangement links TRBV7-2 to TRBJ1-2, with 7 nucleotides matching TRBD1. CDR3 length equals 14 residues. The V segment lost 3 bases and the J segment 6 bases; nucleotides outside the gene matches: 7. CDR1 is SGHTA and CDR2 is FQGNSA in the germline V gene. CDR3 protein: CASSFTGDTDGYTF. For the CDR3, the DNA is TGTGCCAGCAGCTTTACAGGGGACACCGATGGCTACACCTTC.

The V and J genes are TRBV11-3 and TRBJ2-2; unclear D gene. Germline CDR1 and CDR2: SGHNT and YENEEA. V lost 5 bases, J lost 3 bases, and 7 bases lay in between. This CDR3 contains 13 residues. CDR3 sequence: CASSPPYTGELFF. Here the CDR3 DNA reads TGTGCCAGCAGCCCCCCCTACACCGGGGAGCTGTTTTTT. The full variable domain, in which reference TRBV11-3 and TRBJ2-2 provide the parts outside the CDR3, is EAGVVQSPRYKIIEKKQPVAFWCNPISGHNTLYWYLQNLGQGPELLIRYENEEAVDDSQLPKDRFSAERLKGVDSTLKIQPAELGDSAVYLCASSPPYTGELFFGEGSRLTVL.

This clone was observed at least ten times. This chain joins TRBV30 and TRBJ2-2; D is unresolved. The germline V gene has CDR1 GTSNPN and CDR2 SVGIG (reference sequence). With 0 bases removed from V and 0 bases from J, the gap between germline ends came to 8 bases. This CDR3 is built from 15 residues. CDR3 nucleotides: TGTGCCTGGAGTGTTCTGCGGACGAACACCGGGGAGCTGTTTTTT. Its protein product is CAWSVLRTNTGELFF.

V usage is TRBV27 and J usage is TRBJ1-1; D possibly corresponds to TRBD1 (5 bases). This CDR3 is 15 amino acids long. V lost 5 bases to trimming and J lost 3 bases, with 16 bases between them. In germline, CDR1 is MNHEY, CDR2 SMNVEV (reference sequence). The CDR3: CASSLTGNLDTEAFF. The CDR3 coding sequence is TGTGCCAGCAGTCTCACAGGTAATCTGGACACTGAAGCTTTCTTT.

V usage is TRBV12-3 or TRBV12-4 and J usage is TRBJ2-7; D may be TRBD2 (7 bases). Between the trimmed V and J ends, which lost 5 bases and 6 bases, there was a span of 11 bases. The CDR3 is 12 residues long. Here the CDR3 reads CASSLGGREQYF. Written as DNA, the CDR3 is TGTGCCAGCAGTCTCGGGGGGCGCGAGCAGTACTTC.

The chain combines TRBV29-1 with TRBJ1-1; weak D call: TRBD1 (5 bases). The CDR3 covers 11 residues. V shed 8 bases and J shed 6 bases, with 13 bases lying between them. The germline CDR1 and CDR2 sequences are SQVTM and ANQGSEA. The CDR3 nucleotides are TGCAGCCTCGACAGAGTCTCTGAAGCTTTCTTT. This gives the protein CSLDRVSEAFF. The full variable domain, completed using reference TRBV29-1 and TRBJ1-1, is SAVISQKPSRDICQRGTSLTIQCQVDSQVTMMFWYRQQPGQSLTLIATANQGSEATYESGFVIDKFPISRPNLTFSTLTVSNMSPEDSSIYLCSLDRVSEAFFGQGTRLTVV.